A selection of T cell receptor beta chains follows, all from one sample in a study of blood T cell repertoires in COVID-19. Here immunoSEQ multiplex PCR was the method, and the copy in TCRdb shows in-frame clones only, minus some. Of roughly 130,000 clones in the sample, 88% are singletons; the top ten hold under 3%. Sequenced sample: peripheral blood. The receptors originated from a human donor with COVID-19, enrolled during active disease. The donor label of this sample is uncertain. Each CDR3 is given without its conserved first and last residue.

J gene,V gene,CDR3 length,CDR3 protein
TRBJ1-2,TRBV10-2,12,ASKGQRSNYGYT
TRBJ2-3,TRBV12-3/TRBV12-4,11,ASSPTGTDTQY
TRBJ1-2,TRBV6-4,13,ASSPGTGGDYGYT
TRBJ1-6,TRBV6-5,14,ASSYSDSSYNSPLH
TRBJ1-4,TRBV27,18,ASSFRSAGGEIATNEKLF
TRBJ2-4,TRBV6-5,11,ASRGTGGNIQY
TRBJ1-2,TRBV7-9,12,ASSPGQGPYGYT
TRBJ1-6,TRBV5-1,13,ASSLATGLWSPLH
TRBJ2-5,TRBV7-6,15,ASSLELSGGALETQY
TRBJ2-7,TRBV7-9,10,ASSAVGSVQY
TRBJ2-5,TRBV5-6,12,ASRVDGGGGTQY
TRBJ1-1,TRBV19,13,ASRPLEGADTEAF
TRBJ2-1,TRBV6-6,11,ASSRDRDNEQF
TRBJ1-3,TRBV6-5,13,ASSPQGAGGNTIY
TRBJ1-5,TRBV4-1,15,ASSQDRAGEGDQPQH
TRBJ2-2,TRBV28,12,ASLDRANTGELF
TRBJ1-1,TRBV27,14,ASSSPGQGLGTEAF